This passage covers 18 T cell receptor beta chains from one sample sequenced in a study of T cell changes during pregnancy in multiple sclerosis (dated by TCRdb to the late 2010s). Libraries came from the immunoSEQ multiplex PCR assay. TCRdb retrieved this table from immuneACCESS and kept in-frame rearrangements only. Not all clones are present; in checked studies, unresolved V genes account for under half, and no reason is known for the remainder. The sample table lists more than 80,000 clones, about 90% of them with a count of one. The ten largest clones add up to over 1.5% of the sample. Sequencing was performed on peripheral blood, taken before pregnancy. These receptors were taken from a female donor with multiple sclerosis, enrolled in a pregnancy study.

The chain has TRBV11-2 and TRBJ1-1, with 7 bases identical to TRBD1. The J segment lost 5 bases and the V segment lost 6 bases, leaving 6 bases of the junction unmatched. The CDR3 has 13 residues. Germline lookup yields CDR1 SGHAT and CDR2 FQNNGV. CDR3 in DNA: TGTGCCAGCAGACCTCAGGGGGATACTGAAGCTTTCTTT. Residues: CASRPQGDTEAFF.

The J gene is TRBJ1-1, the V gene TRBV5-6, with TRBD1 matching 7 bases. CDR3 length: 16 residues. J gave up 0 bases and V 4 bases, and 9 bases lay outside the gene matches. CDR1 and CDR2 (germline): SGHDT, YYEEEE. In DNA, the CDR3 is TGTGCCAGCAGCGCTACAGGGGTATCTATGAACACTGAAGCTTTCTTT. This translates into CASSATGVSMNTEAFF.

V is TRBV4-1 and J is TRBJ1-5, with unresolved D. The CDR3 extends over 18 amino acids. Germline assignment: CDR1 MGHRA and CDR2 YSYEKL. V shed 2 bases and J shed 2 bases, with 19 bases lying between them. DNA for the CDR3: TGCGCCAGCAGCCAAATTGTGACTTCTGCGGGCGGCAATCAGCCCCAGCATTTT. It yields the protein CASSQIVTSAGGNQPQHF.

The chain joins TRBV7-9 to TRBJ2-4; D is unclear. The V gene's germline CDR1 is SEHNR and CDR2 FQNEAQ (reference sequence). The V and J ends lost 2 bases and 0 bases respectively, with 8 bases between them. CDR3 size: 15 residues. CDR3 in amino acids: CASSLSPLAKNIQYF. The CDR3 coding sequence is TGTGCCAGCAGCTTATCCCCTCTAGCCAAAAACATTCAGTACTTC.

The sample holds one count of this clone. The J gene is TRBJ2-1, the V gene TRBV6-5, with D tentatively TRBD1 (5 bases). From germline, CDR1 is MNHEY and CDR2 SVGAGI. Deletions cut 2 bases from V and 10 bases from J, with 9 bases between. The CDR3 covers 12 residues. CDR3 protein: CASSYPKGEQFF. CDR3 in DNA: TGTGCCAGCAGTTACCCAAAGGGGGAGCAGTTCTTC.

V is TRBV4-3 and J is TRBJ1-1, with 8 bases matching TRBD1. CDR1 is LGHNA, CDR2 YSLEER, per germline. V was pared by 3 bases and J by 4 bases, with 7 bases of the junction left unmatched. CDR3 size: 15 residues. CDR3 loop: CASSQSTGGSTEAFF. The CDR3, as DNA: TGCGCCAGCAGCCAGAGTACAGGGGGAAGCACTGAAGCTTTCTTT.

The V and J genes are TRBV11-2 and TRBJ2-7; tentatively, D is TRBD1 (5 bases). Trimming pared 5 bases from V and 2 bases from J, leaving 16 bases between. This CDR3 has 15 amino acids. In germline, CDR1 is SGHAT, CDR2 FQNNGV. As DNA, the CDR3 is TGTGCCAGCAGCCCGACAGAGTTACGGGCCTACGAGCAGTACTTC. It codes for CASSPTELRAYEQYF. The full variable domain, in which reference TRBV11-2 and TRBJ2-7 provide the parts outside the CDR3, is EAGVAQSPRYKIIEKRQSVAFWCNPISGHATLYWYQQILGQGPKLLIQFQNNGVVDDSQLPKDRFSAERLKGVDSTLKIQPAKLEDSAVYLCASSPTELRAYEQYFGPGTRLTVT.

This chain uses TRBV5-1 with TRBJ2-7, with TRBD1 matching over 10 bases. V lost 0 bases to trimming and J lost 5 bases; unmatched junction nucleotides: 8. The V gene's germline CDR1 is SGHRS and CDR2 YFSETQ. The length of the CDR3 is 16 residues. The CDR3 spells CASSLAGTGVGNEQYF. The DNA of the CDR3 is TGCGCCAGCAGCTTGGCCGGGACAGGGGTTGGTAACGAGCAGTACTTC. The variable domain in full, with the rest retrieved from reference TRBV5-1 and TRBJ2-7, is KAGVTQTPRYLIKTRGQQVTLSCSPISGHRSVSWYQQTPGQGLQFLFEYFSETQRNKGNFPGRFSGRQFSNSRSEMNVSTLELGDSALYLCASSLAGTGVGNEQYFGPGTRLTVT.

The chain combines TRBV5-1 with TRBJ2-2; 8 nucleotides align to TRBD2. The germline V gene encodes CDR1 SGHRS and CDR2 YFSETQ. CDR3 length: 16 residues. V gave up 3 bases and J gave up 1 base; unmatched junction bases: 5. CDR3 amino acids: CASSSFLAGNTGELFF. The CDR3 bases are TGCGCCAGCAGCTCTTTTCTAGCGGGGAACACCGGGGAGCTGTTTTTT.

This chain connects TRBV4-3 to TRBJ1-2, with 7 bases identical to TRBD1. Trimming cost V 0 bases and J 0 bases; bases outside gene matches: 7. This CDR3 contains 17 residues. Germline V gene data show CDR1 as LGHNA and CDR2 as YSLEER. The CDR3 bases are TGCGCCAGCAGCCAAGAGGGTGGGACAGCAGCTAACTATGGCTACACCTTC. Translating it yields CASSQEGGTAANYGYTF.

This chain connects TRBV15 to TRBJ2-1; 10 nucleotides agree with TRBD2. The CDR3 is 16 amino acids. The J segment lost 9 bases and the V segment lost 1 base, leaving 9 bases of the junction unmatched. Germline V CDR1 and CDR2: LNHNV, YYDKDF (reference sequence). The chain's CDR3 is CATSRGQLAGSGEQFF. The CDR3, as DNA: TGTGCCACCAGCAGAGGGCAACTAGCGGGATCAGGTGAGCAGTTCTTC. The full variable domain, its missing parts supplied by reference TRBV15 and TRBJ2-1, is DAMVIQNPRYQVTQFGKPVTLSCSQTLNHNVMYWYQQKSSQAPKLLFHYYDKDFNNEADTPDNFQSRRPNTSFCFLDIRSPGLGDTAMYLCATSRGQLAGSGEQFFGPGTRLTVL.

The V gene is TRBV7-9, the J gene TRBJ2-1; D is undetermined. Trimming removed 5 bases from V and 0 bases from J, with 11 bases in between. Germline-derived CDR1 and CDR2 are SEHNR and FQNEAQ (reference sequence). This CDR3 is built from 15 residues. The chain's CDR3 is CASSPRVGSYNEQFF. Written as DNA, the CDR3 is TGTGCCAGCAGCCCCCGGGTGGGCTCCTACAATGAGCAGTTCTTC.

This chain uses TRBV20-1 with TRBJ2-5; no clear D gene. Trimming removed 2 bases from V and 1 base from J, with 2 bases in between. This CDR3 region has 11 residues. CDR1 is DFQATT and CDR2 is SNEGSKA in the germline V gene (reference sequence). The CDR3, as DNA: TGCAGTGCTAGACTCCAAGAGACCCAGTACTTC. Its protein is CSARLQETQYF.

The V gene is TRBV7-2, the J gene TRBJ2-7; the match to TRBD1 covers 8 bases. The CDR3 loop spans 16 amino acids. Trimming took 3 bases from V and 0 from J; bases not matched to a gene: 7. CDR1 SGHTA and CDR2 FQGNSA come from the germline V gene. CDR3 nucleotides: TGTGCCAGCAGCTTTTTTGGGACAGGAGACTCCTACGAGCAGTACTTC. The encoded protein is CASSFFGTGDSYEQYF.

The rearrangement joins TRBV6-5 to TRBJ1-6; no clear D. Trimming took 6 bases from V and 3 from J, leaving 9 bases between them. This CDR3 spans 14 amino acids. Germline lookup yields CDR1 MNHEY and CDR2 SVGAGI. Written as DNA, the CDR3 is TGTGCCAGCAGAACACACAGCTATAATTCACCCCTCCACTTT. Translated: CASRTHSYNSPLHF.

This clone is a singleton in its sample. The CDR3 DNA reads as TGCGCCAGCAGCCGGGGAGGCAGAAACACCGGGGAGCTGTTTTTT. Its protein is CASSRGGRNTGELFF. The chain recombines TRBV4-3 with TRBJ2-2, with D possibly TRBD2 on 6 matching bases. In germline, CDR1 is LGHNA, CDR2 YSLEER. The length of the CDR3 is 15 residues. V was pared by 4 bases and J by 2 bases, with 11 bases between.

The chain joins TRBV5-5 to TRBJ1-5; D gene unclear. V was shortened by 4 bases and J by 6 bases, with 14 bases between the two germline ends. This CDR3 contains 14 residues. Germline V gene sequence: CDR1 SGHKS, CDR2 YYEKEE (reference sequence). Here the CDR3 reads CASSHEIGIQPQHF. CDR3 in DNA: TGTGCCAGCAGCCACGAAATCGGGATTCAGCCCCAGCATTTT.

The rearrangement uses TRBV5-1 and TRBJ2-1; TRBD1 is a possible D gene (5 bases). V gave up 0 bases and J gave up 2 bases, with 9 bases separating them. Germline CDR1 and CDR2: SGHRS and YFSETQ. This CDR3 is 15 amino acids long. CDR3 sequence: CASSLEGATYNEQFF. The CDR3 DNA reads as TGCGCCAGCAGCTTGGAAGGGGCCACCTACAATGAGCAGTTCTTC. Complete variable domain (other parts from reference TRBV5-1 and TRBJ2-1): KAGVTQTPRYLIKTRGQQVTLSCSPISGHRSVSWYQQTPGQGLQFLFEYFSETQRNKGNFPGRFSGRQFSNSRSEMNVSTLELGDSALYLCASSLEGATYNEQFFGPGTRLTVL.